A single sample gave rise to the 19 T cell receptor beta chains below, sequenced in a study of cytomegalovirus exposure and HLA in healthy donors. PCR amplification relied on 60 Vbeta primers (plus 13 Jbeta primers). Sequencing was performed with immunoSEQ multiplex PCR; in TCRdb, only in-frame clones are kept and a portion is missing. The sample gives around 170,000 clones, about 85% of which show up once; more than 1.1% is in the top ten. The specimen sequenced was PBMCs. The receptors were sampled from a girl aged 10 to 17 in good health and CMV-seropositive.

The chain couples TRBV12-5 to TRBJ1-5, with TRBD1 matching 11 bases. The junction had 11 bases not matched to a gene; V was cut back by 1 base and J by 0 bases. Per the germline V gene, CDR1 is LGHNT and CDR2 is FRNRAP. This CDR3 is built from 20 residues. The CDR3 DNA sequence: TGTGCTAGTGGTTTGGGGCCGGGACAGGGGGTCCTATATAGCAATCAGCCCCAGCATTTT. The encoded protein is CASGLGPGQGVLYSNQPQHF.

The sample holds a few counts of this clone. The chain recombines TRBV6-5 with TRBJ2-7; TRBD1 aligns across 7 bases. J lost 3 bases, V lost 2 bases, and 4 bases had no gene match. The germline gives CDR1 MNHEY, CDR2 SVGAGI. The CDR3 covers 14 residues. The CDR3 DNA follows: TGTGCCAGCAGTTACCCGGGACAGCACTACGAGCAGTACTTC. The encoded protein is CASSYPGQHYEQYF.

The rearrangement joins TRBV25-1 to TRBJ2-5; 9 nucleotides align to TRBD2. The J call is uncertain, as TRBJ2-7 better fits the DNA end. This CDR3 has 17 amino acids. Looked up from germline, CDR1 is MGHDK and CDR2 is SYGVNS. CDR3 nucleotide sequence: TGTGCCAGCAGTTATCCACGTGGCAGCGGGGGGACCTACGAGCAGTACTTC. This translates into CASSYPRGSGGTYEQYF.

CDR3 amino acids: CASSLTRGWNNSPLHF. The CDR3 nucleotides read TGTGCCAGCAGCTTGACGAGGGGGTGGAATAATTCACCCCTCCACTTT. The chain recombines TRBV13 with TRBJ1-6, with D possibly TRBD1 on 6 matching bases. The CDR3 loop spans 16 amino acids. The germline gives CDR1 PRHDT, CDR2 FYEKMQ (reference sequence). Trimming removed 3 bases from V and 5 bases from J, with 14 bases in between.

The chain has TRBV4-2 and TRBJ1-1; 8 bases are shared with TRBD1. The V gene end was trimmed by 0 bases and the J gene end by 8 bases; junction bases not matched to a gene: 5. The CDR3 loop spans 14 amino acids. Germline CDR1 is LGHNA and CDR2 is YNFKEQ. The CDR3 DNA reads TGTGCCAGCAGCCAAGATGCCCGGGACAGGGAAGCTTTCTTT. Amino acid sequence: CASSQDARDREAFF.

This sequence joins TRBV13 and TRBJ1-2, with D uncertain. This CDR3 spans 14 amino acids. The V end was cut by 8 bases, the J end by 1 base, with 14 bases between. Germline V CDR1 and CDR2: PRHDT, FYEKMQ (reference sequence). DNA for the CDR3: TGTGCCAGCTCTCGGAGGGATAATAACTATGGCTACACCTTC. This sequence encodes CASSRRDNNYGYTF.

This chain joins TRBV6-1 and TRBJ1-1; no firm D call. The CDR3 is 13 residues long. Germline CDR1 is MNHNS and CDR2 is SASEGT. Trimming removed 2 bases from V and 10 bases from J, with 14 bases in between. CDR3 bases: TGTGCCAGCAGTGAATTCCCGCTCGCAGGAGCTTTCTTT. This sequence encodes CASSEFPLAGAFF.

V is TRBV19 and J is TRBJ1-1, with 7 bases fitting TRBD1. CDR3 length equals 14 residues. The trim removed 3 bases at V and 3 bases at J, leaving 4 bases unmatched. Germline-derived CDR1 and CDR2 are LNHDA and SQIVND (reference sequence). The CDR3 DNA reads as TGTGCCAGTAGTATCGGCCAGGGGGACACTGAAGCTTTCTTT. Its protein is CASSIGQGDTEAFF.

This clone was counted a single time. This chain joins TRBV4-1 and TRBJ2-1; D call uncertain. The V gene's germline CDR1 is MGHRA and CDR2 YSYEKL. Trimming stripped 1 base from V and 5 bases from J, with 3 bases between. This CDR3 has 12 residues. The CDR3 is CASSQVNNEQFF. The CDR3 DNA sequence: TGCGCCAGCAGCCAAGTTAACAATGAGCAGTTCTTC.

The chain has TRBV11-3 and TRBJ2-3; D unclear. CDR1 SGHNT and CDR2 YENEEA come from the germline V gene. This CDR3 has 12 residues. The V and J ends lost 5 bases and 6 bases respectively, with 9 bases between them. The CDR3 region is CASSGREDTQYF. In DNA form, the CDR3 reads TGTGCCAGCAGCGGGCGAGAGGATACGCAGTATTTT. Variable domain in full (rest from reference TRBV11-3 and TRBJ2-3): EAGVVQSPRYKIIEKKQPVAFWCNPISGHNTLYWYLQNLGQGPELLIRYENEEAVDDSQLPKDRFSAERLKGVDSTLKIQPAELGDSAVYLCASSGREDTQYFGPGTRLTVL.

The genes are TRBV4-1 and TRBJ1-2; D perhaps matches TRBD1 (5 bases). Trimming removed 4 bases at V and 0 bases at J, with 12 bases between. Germline V lookup: CDR1 MGHRA, CDR2 YSYEKL. The CDR3 is 15 residues long. For the CDR3, the DNA is TGCGCCAGCAGCCCGGCGGAGGGGCCTAACTATGGCTACACCTTC. Protein product: CASSPAEGPNYGYTF.

The V call is TRBV14, the J call TRBJ2-1; 10 bases are a match to TRBD2. V was pared by 1 base and J by 3 bases, with 0 bases of the junction left unmatched. This CDR3 is 15 amino acids long. Germline V CDR1 and CDR2: SGHDN, FVKESK. The CDR3 region has the DNA TGTGCCAGCAGCCAAGGGACTAGCGGCTACAATGAGCAGTTCTTC. This sequence encodes CASSQGTSGYNEQFF.

This clone was counted between two and nine times. The chain has TRBV4-3 and TRBJ1-2; D gene unclear. This CDR3 has 13 residues. Trimming left V 1 base short and J 3 bases short, with 6 bases between. Per the germline V gene, CDR1 is LGHNA and CDR2 is YSLEER. The CDR3 sequence is CASSQGQDYGYTF. CDR3 nucleotides: TGCGCCAGCAGCCAAGGGCAGGACTATGGCTACACCTTC.

In this sample, this clone turned up a few times. V gene TRBV5-6 combines with J gene TRBJ2-5, with D possibly TRBD2 on 6 matching bases. The CDR3 loop spans 14 amino acids. The V gene lost 1 base and the J gene lost 3 bases, with 10 bases spanning the gap. From germline, CDR1 is SGHDT and CDR2 YYEEEE. The CDR3 protein is CASSLRLDEETQYF. The DNA of the CDR3 is TGTGCCAGCAGCTTGAGACTAGACGAAGAGACCCAGTACTTC.

A remark on this clone: The sample holds other DNA sequences that translate to the same CDR3. The rearrangement links TRBV30 to TRBJ2-5; perhaps TRBD1 as D (5 bases). The CDR3 has 11 residues. Germline loops: CDR1 GTSNPN, CDR2 SVGIG (reference sequence). The ends were cut back, 2 bases at V and 5 bases at J, with 6 bases in the middle. The CDR3 loop is CAWSPGETQYF. The CDR3 nucleotides are TGTGCCTGGAGTCCAGGGGAGACCCAGTACTTC. Full variable domain (rest looked up from reference TRBV30 and TRBJ2-5): SQTIHQWPATLVQPVGSPLSLECTVEGTSNPNLYWYRQAAGRGLQLLFYSVGIGQISSEVPQNLSASRPQDRQFILSSKKLLLSDSGFYLCAWSPGETQYFGPGTRLLVL.

This chain links TRBV12-5 with TRBJ1-1, with D hard to call. Trimming removed 3 bases at V and 1 base at J, with 12 bases between. Germline V lookup: CDR1 LGHNT, CDR2 FRNRAP. The length of the CDR3 is 15 residues. The CDR3 region has the DNA TGTGCTAGTGGTTTCCCGTTCCCCGGGAACACTGAAGCTTTCTTT. The encoded protein is CASGFPFPGNTEAFF. Drawing the rest from reference TRBV12-5 and TRBJ1-1, the complete variable domain is DARVTQTPRHKVTEMGQEVTMRCQPILGHNTVFWYRQTMMQGLELLAYFRNRAPLDDSGMPKDRFSAEMPDATLATLKIQPSEPRDSAVYFCASGFPFPGNTEAFFGQGTRLTVV.

The V call is TRBV5-4, the J call TRBJ2-3, with D possibly TRBD2 on 7 matching bases. V dropped 4 bases and J dropped 2 bases, with 17 bases sitting between them. The CDR3 is 16 amino acids. From germline, CDR1 is SGHNT and CDR2 YYREEE (reference sequence). The CDR3 reads CASSAALGGPTDTQYF. CDR3 coding DNA: TGTGCCAGCAGCGCTGCGTTGGGGGGGCCCACAGATACGCAGTATTTT.

The rearrangement uses TRBV5-8 and TRBJ2-1; no definite D call. Looked up from germline, CDR1 is SGHTS and CDR2 is YDEGEE. V lost 0 bases to trimming and J lost 0 bases, with 7 bases between them. This CDR3 region has 15 residues. The CDR3 here is CASSLASYSYNEQFF. In nucleotides, the CDR3 is TGTGCCAGCAGCTTGGCCTCTTACTCCTACAATGAGCAGTTCTTC.

The rearrangement joins TRBV29-1 to TRBJ2-7; perhaps TRBD2 as D (7 bases). Looked up from germline, CDR1 is SQVTM and CDR2 is ANQGSEA. V dropped 2 bases and J dropped 2 bases, with 10 bases sitting between them. CDR3 length equals 13 residues. In DNA, the CDR3 is TGCAGCGTTGAAAGGGGGGGTCCCTACGAGCAGTACTTC. This gives the protein CSVERGGPYEQYF.